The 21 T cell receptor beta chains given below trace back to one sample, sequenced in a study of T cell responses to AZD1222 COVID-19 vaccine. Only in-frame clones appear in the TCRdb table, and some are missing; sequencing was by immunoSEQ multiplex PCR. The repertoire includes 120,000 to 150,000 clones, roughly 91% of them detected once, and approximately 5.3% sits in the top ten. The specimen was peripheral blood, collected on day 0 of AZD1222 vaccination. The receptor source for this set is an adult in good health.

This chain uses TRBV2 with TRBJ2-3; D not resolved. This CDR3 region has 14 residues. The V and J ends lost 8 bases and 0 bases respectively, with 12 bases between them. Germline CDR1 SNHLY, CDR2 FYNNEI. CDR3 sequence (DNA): TGTGCCAGCGTGGCCGTGAGGAGCACAGATACGCAGTATTTT. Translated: CASVAVRSTDTQYF.

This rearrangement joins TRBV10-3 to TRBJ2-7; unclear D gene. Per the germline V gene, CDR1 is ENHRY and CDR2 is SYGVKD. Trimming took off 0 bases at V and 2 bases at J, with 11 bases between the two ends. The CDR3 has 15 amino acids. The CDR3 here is CAISESSSPAYEQYF. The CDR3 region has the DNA TGTGCCATCAGTGAGTCGTCTTCTCCAGCCTACGAGCAGTACTTC.

This chain's CDR3 is CASSQNYRAGQPQHF. CDR3 in DNA: TGTGCCAGCAGCCAAAATTACAGGGCCGGACAGCCCCAGCATTTT. The chain recombines TRBV3-1 (or the pseudogene TRBV3-2) with TRBJ1-5, with D possibly TRBD1 on 6 matching bases. CDR1 and CDR2 (germline): LGHDT, YNNKEL (reference sequence). Trimming pared 2 bases from V and 7 bases from J, leaving 15 bases between. The CDR3 is 15 amino acids.

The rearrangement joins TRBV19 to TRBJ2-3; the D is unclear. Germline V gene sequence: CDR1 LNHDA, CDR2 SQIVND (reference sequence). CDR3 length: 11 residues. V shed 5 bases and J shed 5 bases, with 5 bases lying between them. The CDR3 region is CASSFQDTQYF. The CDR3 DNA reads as TGTGCCAGTAGTTTCCAAGATACGCAGTATTTT.

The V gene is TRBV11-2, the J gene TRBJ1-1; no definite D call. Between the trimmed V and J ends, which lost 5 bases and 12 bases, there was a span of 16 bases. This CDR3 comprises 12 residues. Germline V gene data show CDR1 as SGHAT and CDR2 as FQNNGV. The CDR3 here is CASSVGTLGTFF. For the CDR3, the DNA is TGTGCCAGCAGCGTCGGTACCCTGGGAACTTTCTTT.

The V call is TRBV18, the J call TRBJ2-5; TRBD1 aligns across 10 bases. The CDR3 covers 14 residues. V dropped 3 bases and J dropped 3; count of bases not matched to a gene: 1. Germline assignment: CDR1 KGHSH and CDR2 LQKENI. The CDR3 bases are TGTGCCAGCTCACCCGGGACAGGGGAAGAGACCCAGTACTTC. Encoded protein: CASSPGTGEETQYF.

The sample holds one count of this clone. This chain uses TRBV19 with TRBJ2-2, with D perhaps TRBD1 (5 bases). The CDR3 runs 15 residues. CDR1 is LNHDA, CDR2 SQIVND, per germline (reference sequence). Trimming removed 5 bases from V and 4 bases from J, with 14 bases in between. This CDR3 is CASSPRAGFTGELFF. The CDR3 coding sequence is TGTGCCAGTAGTCCTAGGGCAGGGTTCACCGGGGAGCTGTTTTTT.

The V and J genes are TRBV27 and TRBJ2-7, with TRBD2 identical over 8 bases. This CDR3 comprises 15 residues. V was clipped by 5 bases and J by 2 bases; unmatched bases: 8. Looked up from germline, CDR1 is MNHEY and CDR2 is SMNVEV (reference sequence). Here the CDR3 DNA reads TGTGCCAGCAGTCTGAATAGCGGGGCACCCTACGAGCAGTACTTC. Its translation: CASSLNSGAPYEQYF.

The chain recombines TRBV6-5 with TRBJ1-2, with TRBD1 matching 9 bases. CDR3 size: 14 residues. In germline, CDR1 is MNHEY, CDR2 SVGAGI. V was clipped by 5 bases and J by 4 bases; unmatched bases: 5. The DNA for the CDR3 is TGTGCCAGCAGTCAACAGGGGGCGGGCTATGGCTACACCTTC. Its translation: CASSQQGAGYGYTF.

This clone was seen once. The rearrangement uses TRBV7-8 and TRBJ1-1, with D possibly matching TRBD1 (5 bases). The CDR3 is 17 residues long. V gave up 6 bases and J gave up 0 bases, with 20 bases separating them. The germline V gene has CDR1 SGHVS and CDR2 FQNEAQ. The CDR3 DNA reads TGTGCCAGCAGGCCAATAGGAGGACAATGGATGAACACTGAAGCTTTCTTT. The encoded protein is CASRPIGGQWMNTEAFF. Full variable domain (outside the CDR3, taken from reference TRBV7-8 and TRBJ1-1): GAGVSQSPRYKVAKRGQDVALRCDPISGHVSLFWYQQALGQGPEFLTYFQNEAQLDKSGLPSDRFFAERPEGSVSTLKIQRTQQEDSAVYLCASRPIGGQWMNTEAFFGQGTRLTVV.

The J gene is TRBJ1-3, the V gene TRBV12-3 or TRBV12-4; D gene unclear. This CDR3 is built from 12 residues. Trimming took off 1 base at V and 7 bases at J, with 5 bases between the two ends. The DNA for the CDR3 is TGTGCCAGCAGTTTAGGAGTTAACACCATATATTTT. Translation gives CASSLGVNTIYF.

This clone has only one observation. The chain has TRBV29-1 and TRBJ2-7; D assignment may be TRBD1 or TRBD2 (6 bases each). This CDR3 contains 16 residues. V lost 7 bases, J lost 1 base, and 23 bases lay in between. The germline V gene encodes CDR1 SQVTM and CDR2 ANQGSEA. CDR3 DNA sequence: TGCAGCGCGAGTATCCGCCCGGGGGCAAGGTCCTACGAGCAGTACTTC. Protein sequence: CSASIRPGARSYEQYF.

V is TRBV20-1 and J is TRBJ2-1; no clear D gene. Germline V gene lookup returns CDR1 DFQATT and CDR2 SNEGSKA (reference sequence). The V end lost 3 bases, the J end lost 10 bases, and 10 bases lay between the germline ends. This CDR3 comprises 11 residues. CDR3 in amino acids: CSASGLSEQFF. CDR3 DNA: TGCAGTGCTAGCGGCCTTAGCGAGCAGTTCTTC.

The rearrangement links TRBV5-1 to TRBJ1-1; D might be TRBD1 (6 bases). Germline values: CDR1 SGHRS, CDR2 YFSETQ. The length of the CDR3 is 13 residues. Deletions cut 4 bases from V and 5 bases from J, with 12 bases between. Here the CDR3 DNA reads TGCGCCAGCAGCGATACCCAGGGGACTGAAGCTTTCTTT. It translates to CASSDTQGTEAFF.

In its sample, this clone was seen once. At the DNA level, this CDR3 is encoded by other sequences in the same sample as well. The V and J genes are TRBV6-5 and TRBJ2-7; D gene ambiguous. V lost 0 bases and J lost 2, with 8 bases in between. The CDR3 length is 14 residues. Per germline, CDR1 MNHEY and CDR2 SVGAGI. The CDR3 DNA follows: TGTGCCAGCAGTTACTCCCGAGATGCCTACGAGCAGTACTTC. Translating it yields CASSYSRDAYEQYF.

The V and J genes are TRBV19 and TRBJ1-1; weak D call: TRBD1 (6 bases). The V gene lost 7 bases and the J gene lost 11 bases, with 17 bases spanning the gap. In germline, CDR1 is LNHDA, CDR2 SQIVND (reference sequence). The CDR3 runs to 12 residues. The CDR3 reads CASTNTGFVAFF. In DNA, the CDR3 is TGTGCCAGTACCAACACAGGGTTCGTCGCTTTCTTT.

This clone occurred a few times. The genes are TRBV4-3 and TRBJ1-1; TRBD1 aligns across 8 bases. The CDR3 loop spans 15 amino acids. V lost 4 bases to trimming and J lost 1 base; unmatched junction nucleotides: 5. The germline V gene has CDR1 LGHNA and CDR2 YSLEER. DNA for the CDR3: TGCGCCAGCAGCCTTGGGACAGGTCGGAACACTGAAGCTTTCTTT. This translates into CASSLGTGRNTEAFF.

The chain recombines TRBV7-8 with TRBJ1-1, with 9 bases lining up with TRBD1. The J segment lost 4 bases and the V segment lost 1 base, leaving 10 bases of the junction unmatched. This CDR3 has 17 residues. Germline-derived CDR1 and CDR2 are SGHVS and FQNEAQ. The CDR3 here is CASSLGEQGARSTEAFF. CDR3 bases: TGTGCCAGCAGCTTAGGGGAACAGGGGGCGCGGAGCACTGAAGCTTTCTTT.

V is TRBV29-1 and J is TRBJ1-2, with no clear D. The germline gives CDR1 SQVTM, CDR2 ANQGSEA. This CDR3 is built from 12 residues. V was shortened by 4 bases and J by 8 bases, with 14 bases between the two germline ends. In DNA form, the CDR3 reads TGCAGCGTTGTGGACCGGATTCACGGCTACACCTTC. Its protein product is CSVVDRIHGYTF.

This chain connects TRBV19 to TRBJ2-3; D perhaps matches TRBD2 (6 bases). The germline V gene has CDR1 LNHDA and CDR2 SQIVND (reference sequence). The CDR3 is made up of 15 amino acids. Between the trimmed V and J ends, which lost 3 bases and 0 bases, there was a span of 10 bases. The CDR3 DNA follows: TGTGCCAGTAGTATTATGGGGACTAGCACAGATACGCAGTATTTT. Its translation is CASSIMGTSTDTQYF.

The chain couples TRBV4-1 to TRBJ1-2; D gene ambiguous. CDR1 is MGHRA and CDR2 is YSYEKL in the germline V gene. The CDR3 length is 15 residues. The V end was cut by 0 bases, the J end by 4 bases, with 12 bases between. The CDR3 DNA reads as TGCGCCAGCAGCCAAGAAGTCGCACACCTCTATGGCTACACCTTC. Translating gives CASSQEVAHLYGYTF.